This entry is about one T cell receptor beta chain. Its antigen is not known. The read ends 3 residues early relative to the CDR3; the germline J gene fills the gap. The CDR3 covers 15 residues. Germline CDR1 MNHNS, CDR2 SASEGT. The V and J ends lost 1 base and 3 bases respectively, with 9 bases between them. These data originate in a study of T cells in women clearing cervical HPV infection. TCRdb's table, derived via immunoSEQ multiplex PCR, lists solely in-frame clones and lacks some. Its clone listing holds roughly 28,000 clones. Study outcomes and limitations: CIN3+ cases had significantly higher TCR richness than controls; evenness did not differ.

The sample comprised blood buffy coat. This chain uses TRBV6-1 with TRBJ2-2, with D perhaps matching TRBD1 (5 bases). The TCR sequence derives from a woman aged 18 to 75 with a cervical HPV16 infection that either progressed to CIN3+ or cleared (not recorded which). The CDR3 here is CASSEGAGYTGELFF. The sequenced CDR3 bases are TGTGCCAGCAGTGAAGGGGCAGGGTACACCGGGGAG.